These 19 T cell receptor beta chains came from one sample sequenced in a study of blood T cell repertoires in COVID-19. TCRdb keeps only in-frame clones here, not all; method: immunoSEQ multiplex PCR. The table has about 300,000 clones, over 80% seen once. The sample was peripheral blood. These TCRs come from a woman aged 50 to 60 with COVID-19, enrolled during active disease.

This sequence joins TRBV4-2 and TRBJ1-1; D ambiguous. Deletions cut 3 bases from V and 4 bases from J, with 15 bases between. The CDR3 spans 15 residues. CDR1 and CDR2 from the germline V gene are LGHNA and YNFKEQ. The CDR3, as DNA: TGTGCCAGCAGCCACGGTGAGGGCGCGTCCACTGAAGCTTTCTTT. The encoded protein is CASSHGEGASTEAFF.

The V and J genes are TRBV21-1 and TRBJ1-6; the table's D call TRBD1 went unverified against the DNA. TRBV21-1 is described as a pseudogene. CDR3 length equals 15 residues. CDR3 sequence reads: CASSKVDRDNSPLHF. The CDR3 bases are TGTGCCAGCAGCAAAGTCGACAGGGATAATTCACCCCTCCACTTT.

J is TRBJ2-1 and V is TRBV27; TRBD1 matches at 7 bases. The V and J ends lost 7 bases and 3 bases, in that order; junction bases with no gene match: 9. Looked up from germline, CDR1 is MNHEY and CDR2 is SMNVEV (reference sequence). The CDR3 contains 15 residues. The chain's CDR3 is CASNKGQINYNEQFF. The CDR3 nucleotides read TGTGCCAGCAACAAGGGACAGATCAACTACAATGAGCAGTTCTTC.

The rearrangement joins TRBV29-1 to TRBJ1-5; TRBD1 might be the D (6 bases). There are 13 residues in the CDR3. With 4 bases removed from V and 6 bases from J, the gap between germline ends came to 13 bases. In germline, CDR1 is SQVTM, CDR2 ANQGSEA. CDR3 sequence (DNA): TGCAGCGTTGTGGGGGCGGGTAGTCAGCCCCAGCATTTT. This gives the protein CSVVGAGSQPQHF.

The chain carries TRBV3-1 (or the pseudogene TRBV3-2) and TRBJ1-1; TRBD1 agrees at 8 bases. Trimming at V came to 1 base and at J to 5 bases, leaving 3 bases not matched to a gene. The CDR3 consists of 14 residues. Germline-derived CDR1 and CDR2 are LGHDT and YNNKEL (reference sequence). The CDR3 spells CASSQGTGSTEAFF. CDR3 nucleotide sequence: TGTGCCAGCAGCCAAGGGACAGGGAGTACTGAAGCTTTCTTT.

This chain links TRBV3-1 (or the pseudogene TRBV3-2) with TRBJ2-1; D perhaps matches TRBD2 (6 bases). This CDR3 spans 14 amino acids. Trimming cost V 4 bases and J 6 bases, with 13 bases left between them. Germline loops: CDR1 LGHDT, CDR2 YNNKEL (reference sequence). The CDR3 sequence is CASSLTGDPNEQFF. The CDR3 bases are TGTGCCAGCAGCCTTACGGGAGATCCCAATGAGCAGTTCTTC.

The chain couples TRBV21-1 to TRBJ1-2. TRBV21-1 is a listed pseudogene. CDR3 length: 13 residues. The CDR3, as DNA: TGTGCCATTCCTGGGGGGGAATCGATCGGCTACACCTTC. This sequence encodes CAIPGGESIGYTF.

The rearrangement uses TRBV3-1 (or the pseudogene TRBV3-2) and TRBJ2-5, with 8 nucleotides matching TRBD2. Trimming removed 0 bases from V and 5 bases from J; junction bases left unmatched: 11. Germline V gives CDR1 LGHDT, CDR2 YNNKEL (reference sequence). The CDR3 length is 17 residues. CDR3 nucleotide sequence: TGTGCCAGCAGCCAAGATGCAGGTAGCGGGATGAGGGAGACCCAGTACTTC. This translates into CASSQDAGSGMRETQYF.

The CDR3, as DNA: TGCAGCTCGGACAGGGGCACTGAAGCTTTCTTT. Amino acid sequence: CSSDRGTEAFF. The V and J genes are TRBV29-1 and TRBJ1-1, with 9 bases that match TRBD1. The germline V gene encodes CDR1 SQVTM and CDR2 ANQGSEA. This CDR3 is 11 amino acids long. Losses at the gene ends were 8 bases for V and 4 bases for J; bases not matched to a gene: 2.

The chain recombines TRBV11-3 with TRBJ2-1, with D possibly being TRBD1 (5 bases). The CDR3 consists of 15 residues. Germline CDR1 reads SGHNT; CDR2 reads YENEEA. V lost 0 bases, J lost 4 bases, and 10 bases lay in between. CDR3 in DNA: TGTGCCAGCAGCTTAGATAGGGGTTCGTACAATGAGCAGTTCTTC. Translation gives CASSLDRGSYNEQFF.

The chain carries TRBV24-1 and TRBJ2-3; D is perhaps TRBD1 (7 bases). CDR3 length: 17 amino acids. V gave up 6 bases and J gave up 1 base, with 19 bases separating them. The germline CDR1 and CDR2 sequences are KGHDR and SFDVKD. This chain's CDR3 is CATSSSGGQQRTDTQYF. CDR3 nucleotides: TGTGCCACCAGTAGCTCCGGGGGACAGCAACGCACAGATACGCAGTATTTT.

This sequence joins TRBV11-2 and TRBJ2-3; D might be TRBD2 (5 bases). The CDR3 has 16 residues. Between the trimmed V and J ends, which lost 3 bases and 0 bases, there was a span of 13 bases. Germline values: CDR1 SGHAT, CDR2 FQNNGV. The CDR3 DNA follows: TGTGCCAGCAGCTTTCGTAACAGCGGTAGCACAGATACGCAGTATTTT. This translates into CASSFRNSGSTDTQYF.

V usage is TRBV29-1 and J usage is TRBJ2-3, with 10 bases that match TRBD2. After removal of 5 bases from V and 1 base from J, the junction contained 9 bases not matched to a gene. This CDR3 contains 16 residues. Germline CDR1 reads SQVTM; CDR2 reads ANQGSEA. In DNA, the CDR3 is TGCAGCGTTACCTTCTCTCTAGCGGGAGGCACAGATACGCAGTATTTT. Translation gives CSVTFSLAGGTDTQYF.

This chain links TRBV4-3 with TRBJ1-3, with D perhaps matching TRBD1 (5 bases). Germline lookup yields CDR1 LGHNA and CDR2 YSLEER. The CDR3 extends over 15 amino acids. Between the trimmed V and J ends, which lost 0 bases and 2 bases, there was a span of 8 bases. The CDR3: CASSQDPRAGNTIYF. The DNA for the CDR3 is TGCGCCAGCAGCCAAGACCCCAGGGCTGGAAACACCATATATTTT.

The table lists this clone with a few counts. The genes are TRBV11-3 and TRBJ2-5; maybe TRBD1 (5 bases). Germline V gene sequence: CDR1 SGHNT, CDR2 YENEEA. The V end lost 1 base, the J end lost 2 bases, and 8 bases lay between the germline ends. This CDR3 is built from 14 residues. The CDR3 nucleotides are TGTGCCAGCAGCTTAGCAGGGTTGCAAGAGACCCAGTACTTC. Translation gives CASSLAGLQETQYF. Drawing the rest from reference TRBV11-3 and TRBJ2-5, the complete variable domain is EAGVVQSPRYKIIEKKQPVAFWCNPISGHNTLYWYLQNLGQGPELLIRYENEEAVDDSQLPKDRFSAERLKGVDSTLKIQPAELGDSAVYLCASSLAGLQETQYFGPGTRLLVL.

This clone was found once. J is TRBJ1-3 and V is TRBV3-1 (or the pseudogene TRBV3-2); TRBD1 aligns across 9 bases. The CDR3 length is 15 residues. The germline V gene has CDR1 LGHDT and CDR2 YNNKEL (reference sequence). With 5 bases clipped from V and 4 bases from J, the junction kept 6 bases outside the gene matches. CDR3 region: CASSSRDRAGNTIYF. The CDR3 DNA reads TGTGCCAGCAGCTCCCGGGACAGGGCCGGAAACACCATATATTTT.

This clone was counted a single time. The V call is TRBV27, the J call TRBJ2-1; 10 positions agree with TRBD2. V lost 2 bases, J lost 8 bases, and 6 bases stayed unmatched. The CDR3 totals 15 residues. Germline CDR1 and CDR2: MNHEY and SMNVEV (reference sequence). The CDR3 loop reads CASSLKLAGIYEQFF. The CDR3 DNA follows: TGTGCCAGCAGTTTAAAACTAGCGGGGATATATGAGCAGTTCTTC.

Regarding this clone: The junction does not match germline at one end; this may be a read error. This chain uses TRBV27 with TRBJ1-4; 7 positions match TRBD1. CDR1 and CDR2 (germline): MNHEY, SMNVEV (reference sequence). The CDR3 covers 15 residues. The DNA of the CDR3 is TGTGCCAGCAGTGCAACAGGGGTACGAAGGGAAAAGCTGTTTTTT. Translated, it gives CASSATGVRREKLFF.

The CDR3 loop reads CASSVSGLAHYNEQFF. The CDR3 coding sequence is TGTGCCAGCAGCGTATCGGGACTAGCCCACTACAATGAGCAGTTCTTC. The rearrangement uses TRBV9 and TRBJ2-1; 9 bases match TRBD2. The CDR3 is 16 residues long. J was trimmed by 3 bases and V by 1 base; bases with no gene match: 5. The germline V gene has CDR1 SGDLS and CDR2 YYNGEE.